The 27 T cell receptor beta chains below were found in one sample sequenced in a study of shared clonotypes between healthy human individuals. Some clones are missing from TCRdb's copy, which holds only in-frame ones; the method was immunoSEQ multiplex PCR. Of 650,000 to 750,000 clones listed, about two thirds are singletons. The sample was memory CD4+ T cells sorted from blood. Documented subset: CD45RA-negative fraction. Receptors were obtained from a woman younger than 45 in good health.

This clone was picked up a small number of times. The chain employs TRBV5-6 and TRBJ2-5; 8 bases map to TRBD2. The CDR3 runs to 13 residues. J was trimmed by 7 bases and V by 4 bases; bases with no gene match: 6. The V gene's germline CDR1 is SGHDT and CDR2 YYEEEE. Here the CDR3 reads CASSTGGVVTQYF. CDR3 nucleotide sequence: TGTGCCAGCAGCACGGGGGGGGTCGTGACCCAGTACTTC.

The V and J genes are TRBV10-3 and TRBJ1-4, with D unclear. The V and J ends lost 5 bases and 1 base respectively, with 8 bases between them. In germline, CDR1 is ENHRY, CDR2 SYGVKD. The CDR3 contains 14 residues. This CDR3 is CAISRTGTNEKLFF. In DNA form, the CDR3 reads TGTGCCATCAGTCGCACCGGAACTAATGAAAAACTGTTTTTT.

A word on this clone: A much larger clone lies one base from this, so it may be a read error. The chain links TRBV6-4 to TRBJ2-1; perhaps TRBD1 as D (6 bases). V lost 8 bases, J lost 4 bases, and 12 bases lay in between. Germline V gene sequence: CDR1 MRHNA, CDR2 SNTAGT. The CDR3 extends over 13 amino acids. The CDR3 region has the DNA TGTGCCAGCGTGACAGGCGAGTACAATGAGCAGTTCTTC. This translates into CASVTGEYNEQFF.

V and J are TRBV15 and TRBJ2-1, with 9 bases matching TRBD1. After removal of 1 base from V and 8 bases from J, the junction contained 12 bases not matched to a gene. Germline CDR1 LNHNV, CDR2 YYDKDF (reference sequence). This CDR3 spans 17 amino acids. This chain's CDR3 is CATSRAVRQGEEYEQFF. In nucleotides, the CDR3 is TGTGCCACCAGCAGAGCTGTGCGACAGGGGGAGGAGTATGAGCAGTTCTTC.

This clone was observed at least ten times. The V call is TRBV2, the J call TRBJ2-7; a weak D match, TRBD1 (5 bases). CDR1 and CDR2 (germline): SNHLY, FYNNEI. CDR3 size: 14 residues. Trimming left V 2 bases short and J 5 bases short, with 13 bases between. CDR3 sequence (DNA): TGTGCCAGCAGTGAAAAGGGGCATAGGCACGAGCAGTACTTC. It specifies CASSEKGHRHEQYF.

This clone was observed at least ten times. In the same sample, other DNA sequences code for this CDR3. Here the CDR3 reads CASSPRRTGELFF. The CDR3 region has the DNA TGTGCCAGCAGCCCTAGGCGGACCGGGGAGCTGTTTTTT. The chain links TRBV7-7 to TRBJ2-2; D not certain. V was trimmed by 5 bases and J by 5 bases, leaving 9 bases between them. This CDR3 comprises 13 residues. CDR1 SSHAT and CDR2 FNYEAQ come from the germline V gene (reference sequence).

This chain uses TRBV19 with TRBJ2-1, with TRBD1 identical over 8 bases. The germline CDR1 and CDR2 sequences are LNHDA and SQIVND (reference sequence). The CDR3 is 16 residues long. V gave up 4 bases and J gave up 8 bases; unmatched junction bases: 13. CDR3 in DNA: TGTGCCAGTAGTACCCAACTCAGGGGGCAGGGGGATGAGCAGTTCTTC. Its translation: CASSTQLRGQGDEQFF.

Only a few counts were recorded for this clone. This rearrangement joins TRBV5-5 to TRBJ1-5; D uncertain. Trimming stripped 5 bases from V and 1 base from J, with 13 bases between. Germline loops: CDR1 SGHKS, CDR2 YYEKEE (reference sequence). CDR3 length equals 15 residues. CDR3 sequence: CASSPIAGSNQPQHF. CDR3 in DNA: TGTGCCAGCAGTCCTATAGCGGGGAGCAATCAGCCCCAGCATTTT.

This chain connects TRBV6-1 to TRBJ2-7; weak D call: TRBD2 (6 bases). This CDR3 has 13 residues. V lost 8 bases and J lost 3, with 14 bases in between. CDR1 and CDR2 from the germline V gene are MNHNS and SASEGT. The CDR3 loop reads CASSSGHGYEQYF. The CDR3 region has the DNA TGTGCCAGCTCAAGCGGGCACGGCTACGAGCAGTACTTC.

The chain has TRBV11-2 and TRBJ2-7; no clear D. The CDR3 totals 15 residues. Germline assignment: CDR1 SGHAT and CDR2 FQNNGV. Trimming took off 0 bases at V and 4 bases at J, with 13 bases between the two ends. The CDR3 nucleotides are TGTGCCAGCAGCTTAGACGGGTCGTATCTGTACGAGCAGTACTTC. This sequence encodes CASSLDGSYLYEQYF. Full variable domain (remainder filled in from reference TRBV11-2 and TRBJ2-7): EAGVAQSPRYKIIEKRQSVAFWCNPISGHATLYWYQQILGQGPKLLIQFQNNGVVDDSQLPKDRFSAERLKGVDSTLKIQPAKLEDSAVYLCASSLDGSYLYEQYFGPGTRLTVT.

This clone was picked up many times. This rearrangement joins TRBV18 to TRBJ1-3; D is undetermined. Trimming removed 3 bases at V and 1 base at J, with 13 bases between. Per the germline V gene, CDR1 is KGHSH and CDR2 is LQKENI. This CDR3 spans 16 amino acids. The CDR3 nucleotides are TGTGCCAGCTCACCCGCCTTGGGGTGGTCTGGAAACACCATATATTTT. It codes for CASSPALGWSGNTIYF. Full variable domain (rest looked up from reference TRBV18 and TRBJ1-3): NAGVMQNPRHLVRRRGQEARLRCSPMKGHSHVYWYRQLPEEGLKFMVYLQKENIIDESGMPKERFSAEFPKEGPSILRIQQVVRGDSAAYFCASSPALGWSGNTIYFGEGSWLTVV.

The rearrangement joins TRBV6-5 to TRBJ1-2; weak D call: TRBD1 (6 bases). This CDR3 contains 14 residues. CDR1 is MNHEY and CDR2 is SVGAGI in the germline V gene. The V gene lost 2 bases and the J gene lost 4 bases, with 11 bases spanning the gap. CDR3 nucleotides: TGTGCCAGCAGTTACGAACAGGGTTTCTATGGCTACACCTTC. Its translation is CASSYEQGFYGYTF.

The chain has TRBV28 and TRBJ2-7; D may match TRBD1 or TRBD2 (5 bases each). The CDR3 has 14 amino acids. The V gene lost 4 bases and the J gene lost 2 bases, with 12 bases spanning the gap. CDR1 and CDR2 (germline): MDHEN, SYDVKM. In DNA, the CDR3 is TGTGCCAGCAGTTCCGGGACCGAACCCTACGAGCAGTACTTC. It codes for CASSSGTEPYEQYF.

About this clone itself: This sample also contains other DNA sequences that code for the same CDR3. The chain combines TRBV2 with TRBJ1-2, with TRBD1 identical over 7 bases. V lost 3 bases to trimming and J lost 1 base; unmatched junction nucleotides: 2. In germline, CDR1 is SNHLY, CDR2 FYNNEI. The CDR3 runs to 14 residues. The CDR3 nucleotides are TGTGCCAGCAGTGAGAGGGGGCTTAACTATGGCTACACCTTC. It yields the protein CASSERGLNYGYTF.

The chain couples TRBV28 to TRBJ2-2, with 11 bases identical to TRBD2. This CDR3 comprises 16 residues. Trimming cost V 6 bases and J 6 bases; bases outside gene matches: 9. CDR1 and CDR2 (germline): MDHEN, SYDVKM. The CDR3 DNA reads as TGTGCCAGCAGGGACGATAGCGGGAGGGCCTCCGGGGAGCTGTTTTTT. Its protein product is CASRDDSGRASGELFF.

The V and J genes are TRBV10-2 and TRBJ1-4; a weak D match, TRBD1 (6 bases). V was clipped by 6 bases and J by 6 bases, with 11 bases between them. The germline V gene has CDR1 WSHSY and CDR2 SAAADI. The CDR3 runs to 13 residues. CDR3 residues: CASRDSWDEKLFF. The CDR3 DNA reads as TGCGCCAGCAGGGACAGTTGGGATGAAAAACTGTTTTTT.

As for this clone: Other DNA sequences in the same sample also yield this CDR3. This rearrangement joins TRBV5-1 to TRBJ2-5; the D is unclear. The CDR3 spans 14 residues. Deletions cut 0 bases from V and 1 base from J, with 7 bases between. Germline V gives CDR1 SGHRS, CDR2 YFSETQ. The CDR3 DNA is TGCGCCAGCAGCTTGGGTTCCTCCCAAGAGACCCAGTACTTC. Encoded protein: CASSLGSSQETQYF.

CDR3: CASSQVPSGEQYF. CDR3 nucleotides: TGTGCCAGCAGCCAAGTTCCTAGCGGTGAGCAGTACTTC. V is TRBV14 and J is TRBJ2-5; 7 bases align to TRBD2. CDR3 length equals 13 residues. After removal of 1 base from V and 11 bases from J, the junction contained 7 bases not matched to a gene. Germline V gene sequence: CDR1 SGHDN, CDR2 FVKESK.

This clone was counted between two and nine times. The chain carries TRBV6-4 and TRBJ1-2; 7 bases agree with TRBD1. Germline trimming cut 0 bases from V and 12 bases from J; bases unmatched to any gene: 7. Germline lookup yields CDR1 MRHNA and CDR2 SNTAGT. The CDR3 consists of 13 residues. The CDR3: CASSDSERGLHTF. The DNA of the CDR3 is TGTGCCAGCAGTGACTCGGAAAGGGGGCTCCACACCTTC.

This clone was seen just once. This chain links TRBV4-1 with TRBJ2-5; the match to TRBD2 covers 9 bases. The V and J ends lost 3 bases and 5 bases, in that order; junction bases with no gene match: 10. The CDR3 runs 16 residues. From germline, CDR1 is MGHRA and CDR2 YSYEKL. CDR3 protein: CASSHLTSGLGETQYF. The DNA for the CDR3 is TGCGCCAGCAGCCACCTGACTAGCGGATTAGGGGAGACCCAGTACTTC.

The chain has TRBV10-2 and TRBJ2-7; 7 bases fit TRBD2. The CDR3 runs 13 residues. V lost 7 bases and J lost 2; bases outside the gene matches: 5. In germline, CDR1 is WSHSY, CDR2 SAAADI. The CDR3 nucleotides are TGCGCCAGCACTAGCGGAACTACCTACGAGCAGTACTTC. Its protein product is CASTSGTTYEQYF.

This chain connects TRBV5-4 to TRBJ2-5; 12 bases map to TRBD2. CDR1 SGHNT and CDR2 YYREEE come from the germline V gene (reference sequence). The CDR3 length is 16 residues. The V segment lost 4 bases and the J segment 5 bases; nucleotides outside the gene matches: 9. CDR3 in amino acids: CASSPTTSGSPETQYF. The CDR3, as DNA: TGTGCCAGCAGCCCGACGACTAGCGGGAGTCCGGAGACCCAGTACTTC.

This sequence joins TRBV10-2 and TRBJ2-5, with D unclear. The CDR3 has 13 residues. Trimming cost V 0 bases and J 5 bases, with 7 bases left between them. Looked up from germline, CDR1 is WSHSY and CDR2 is SAAADI. CDR3 in amino acids: CASSESNLETQYF. The DNA for the CDR3 is TGCGCCAGCAGTGAGTCGAATCTGGAGACCCAGTACTTC.

This clone was found once. The rearrangement joins TRBV5-4 to TRBJ2-3; D is unresolved. V shed 2 bases and J shed 3 bases, with 7 bases lying between them. This CDR3 is built from 13 residues. The V gene's germline CDR1 is SGHNT and CDR2 YYREEE (reference sequence). This chain's CDR3 is CASSFYATDTQYF. CDR3 DNA: TGTGCCAGCAGCTTCTACGCTACAGATACGCAGTATTTT.

The chain links TRBV7-9 to TRBJ2-3, with a possible D match to TRBD2 (6 bases). Germline V lookup: CDR1 SEHNR, CDR2 FQNEAQ (reference sequence). V gave up 2 bases and J gave up 0 bases, with 12 bases separating them. The CDR3 covers 16 residues. The CDR3 sequence is CASSLILAASTDTQYF. The CDR3, as DNA: TGTGCCAGCAGCTTAATACTAGCAGCTAGCACAGATACGCAGTATTTT.

The J gene is TRBJ1-5, the V gene TRBV19; 7 bases fit TRBD1. The CDR3 spans 14 residues. V shed 5 bases, J shed 5 bases, and the junction held 6 bases outside the gene matches. Germline V CDR1 and CDR2: LNHDA, SQIVND (reference sequence). CDR3 nucleotide sequence: TGTGCCAGTAGTGGTCGACAGGGCTATCAGCCCCAGCATTTT. Translating gives CASSGRQGYQPQHF.

The chain carries TRBV5-1 and TRBJ1-3, with a possible D match to TRBD1 (5 bases). Germline CDR1 reads SGHRS; CDR2 reads YFSETQ. Trimming shortened V by 4 bases and J by 0 bases, and 8 bases separated the two germline ends. The CDR3 runs to 14 residues. CDR3: CASSPGGSGNTIYF. In DNA form, the CDR3 reads TGCGCCAGCAGCCCCGGGGGCTCTGGAAACACCATATATTTT. Filled out from reference TRBV5-1 and TRBJ1-3, the complete variable domain reads KAGVTQTPRYLIKTRGQQVTLSCSPISGHRSVSWYQQTPGQGLQFLFEYFSETQRNKGNFPGRFSGRQFSNSRSEMNVSTLELGDSALYLCASSPGGSGNTIYFGEGSWLTVV.